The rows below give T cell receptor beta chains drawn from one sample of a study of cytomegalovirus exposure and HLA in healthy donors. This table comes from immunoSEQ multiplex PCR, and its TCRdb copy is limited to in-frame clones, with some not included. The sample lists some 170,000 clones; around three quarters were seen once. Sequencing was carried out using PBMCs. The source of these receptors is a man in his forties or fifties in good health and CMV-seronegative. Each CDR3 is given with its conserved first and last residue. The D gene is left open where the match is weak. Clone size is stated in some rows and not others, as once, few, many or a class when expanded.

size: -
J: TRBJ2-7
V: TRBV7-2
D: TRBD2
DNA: TGTGCCAGCAGGGAGGTAGCGGGTTACGAGCAGTACTTC
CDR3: CASREVAGYEQYF

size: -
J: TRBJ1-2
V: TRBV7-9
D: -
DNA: TGTTCCAGCAGCCGATTGGACAGACCCAACTATGGCTACACCTTC
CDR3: CSSSRLDRPNYGYTF

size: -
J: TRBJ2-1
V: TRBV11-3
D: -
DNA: TGTGCCAGCAGCCTAGGGGCCAACAATGAGCAGTTCTTC
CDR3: CASSLGANNEQFF

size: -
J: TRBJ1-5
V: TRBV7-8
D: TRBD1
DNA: TGTGCCAGCAGCCCCGACAGGGGCCCTCAGCCCCAGCATTTT
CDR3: CASSPDRGPQPQHF

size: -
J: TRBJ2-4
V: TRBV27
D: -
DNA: TGTGCCAGCAGAGCCAAAAACAGTCAGTACTTC
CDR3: CASRAKNSQYF

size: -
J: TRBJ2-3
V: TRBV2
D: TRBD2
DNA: TGTGCCAGCAGTTTGATAGCGGGAGTATCAGATACGCAGTATTTT
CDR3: CASSLIAGVSDTQYF

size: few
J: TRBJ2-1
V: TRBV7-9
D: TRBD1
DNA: TGTGCCAGCAGCCTTGGACAGGGCCTAATCTTC
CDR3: CASSLGQGLIF

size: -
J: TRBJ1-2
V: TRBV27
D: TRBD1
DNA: TGTGCCAGCAGTGCAAGTCTCACAGGGGATGGCTACACCTTC
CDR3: CASSASLTGDGYTF

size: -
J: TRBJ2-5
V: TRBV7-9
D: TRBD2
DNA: TGTGCCAGCAGCTTGCCCCTAGCGGGAGTTGAGACCCAGTACTTC
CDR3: CASSLPLAGVETQYF

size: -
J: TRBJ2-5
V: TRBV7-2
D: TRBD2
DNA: TGTGCCAGCAGCTTGACTAGCGGGAGGCTCCAAGAGACCCAGTACTTC
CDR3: CASSLTSGRLQETQYF

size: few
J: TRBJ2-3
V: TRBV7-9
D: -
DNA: TGTGCCAGCAGCTTAGGTCTATTCGACACAGATACGCAGTATTTT
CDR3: CASSLGLFDTDTQYF

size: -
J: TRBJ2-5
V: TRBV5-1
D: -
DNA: TGCGCCAGCAGCTTCGGTAGAGGGGAGACCCAGTACTTC
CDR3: CASSFGRGETQYF

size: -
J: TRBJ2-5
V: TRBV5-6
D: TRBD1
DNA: TGTGCCAGCAGCTTTGGGACAGGGGTTCAAGAGACCCAGTACTTC
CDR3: CASSFGTGVQETQYF

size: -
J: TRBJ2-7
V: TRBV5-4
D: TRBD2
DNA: TGTGCCAGCAGCCGCGACTCTAGCGGGAGTAACGAGCAGTACTTC
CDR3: CASSRDSSGSNEQYF

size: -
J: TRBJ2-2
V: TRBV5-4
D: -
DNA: TGTGCCAGCAGCCGGATGGGGGGTCTAACCGGGGAGCTGTTTTTT
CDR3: CASSRMGGLTGELFF

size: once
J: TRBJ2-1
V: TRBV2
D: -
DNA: TGTGCCAGCAGTGCATCAGGCGAGCAGTTCTTC
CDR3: CASSASGEQFF

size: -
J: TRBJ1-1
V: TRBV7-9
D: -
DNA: TGTGCCAGCAGCTTAGTGGCGGAGAACACTGAAGCTTTCTTT
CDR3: CASSLVAENTEAFF

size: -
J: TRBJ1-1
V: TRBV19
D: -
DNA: TGTGCCAGTAGTAGAAGCAGGGATTTGGGCACTGAAGCTTTCTTT
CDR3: CASSRSRDLGTEAFF

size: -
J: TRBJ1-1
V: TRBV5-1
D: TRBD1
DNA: TGCGCCAGCAGCTTGGTGGGCCAGGGGGCTGAAGCTTTCTTT
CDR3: CASSLVGQGAEAFF

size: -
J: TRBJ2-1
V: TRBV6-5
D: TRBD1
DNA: TGTGCCAGCAGGAACAGGGGACACTCCAATGAGCAGTTCTTC
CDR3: CASRNRGHSNEQFF

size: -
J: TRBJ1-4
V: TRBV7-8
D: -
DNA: TGTGCCAGCAGTTCCCGGCGGGGGGTTAATGAAAAACTGTTTTTT
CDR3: CASSSRRGVNEKLFF

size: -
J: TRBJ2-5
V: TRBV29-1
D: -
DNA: TGCAGCGTTGCCTTCACCGCGGGGGAGACCCAGTACTTC
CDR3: CSVAFTAGETQYF

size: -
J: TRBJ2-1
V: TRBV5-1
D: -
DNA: TGCGCCAGCAGCTTAAGCGTCCCCGATGAGGGTGAGCAGTTCTTC
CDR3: CASSLSVPDEGEQFF

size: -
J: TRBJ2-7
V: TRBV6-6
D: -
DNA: TGTGCCAGCAGTTACCTTCTCTACGAGCAGTACTTC
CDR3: CASSYLLYEQYF

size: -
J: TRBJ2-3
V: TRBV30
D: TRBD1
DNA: TGTGCCTGGAGGGACAGGGGGCTTTGGGGTACGCAGTATTTT
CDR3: CAWRDRGLWGTQYF

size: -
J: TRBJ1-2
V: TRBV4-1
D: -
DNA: TGCGCCAGCAGCCACCCCGACAGGCATTATGCCTACACCTTC
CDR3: CASSHPDRHYAYTF